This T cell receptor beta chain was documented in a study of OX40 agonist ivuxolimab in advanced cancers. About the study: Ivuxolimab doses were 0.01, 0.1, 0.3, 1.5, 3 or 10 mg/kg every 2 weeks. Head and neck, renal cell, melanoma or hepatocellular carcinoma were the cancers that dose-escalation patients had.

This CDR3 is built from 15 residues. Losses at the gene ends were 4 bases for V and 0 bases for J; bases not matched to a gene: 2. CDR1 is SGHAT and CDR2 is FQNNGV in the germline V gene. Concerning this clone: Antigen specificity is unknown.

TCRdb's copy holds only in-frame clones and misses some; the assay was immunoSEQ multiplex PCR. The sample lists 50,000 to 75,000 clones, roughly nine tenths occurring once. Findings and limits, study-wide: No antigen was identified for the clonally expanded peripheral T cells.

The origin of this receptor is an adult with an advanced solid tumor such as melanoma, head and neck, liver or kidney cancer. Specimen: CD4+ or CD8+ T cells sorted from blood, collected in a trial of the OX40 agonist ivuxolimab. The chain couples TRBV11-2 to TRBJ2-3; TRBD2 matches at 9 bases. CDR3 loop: CASSWRGGSTDTQYF. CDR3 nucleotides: TGTGCCAGCAGCTGGCGGGGGGGCAGCACAGATACGCAGTATTTT.